The present entry profiles one TCR beta chain with its context. Germline V gene data show CDR1 as SGDLS and CDR2 as YYNGEE. The CDR3 has 13 residues. Trimming removed 0 bases at V and 4 bases at J, with 7 bases between. The sample comes from a study of T cell responses to AZD1222 COVID-19 vaccine. Clones were sequenced by immunoSEQ multiplex PCR, and TCRdb holds only the in-frame ones, with some missing. The sample has approximately 150,000 clones, about 86% seen once. The chain is built from TRBV9 and TRBJ1-1; D possibly corresponds to TRBD1 (5 bases). The sample in question was peripheral blood, obtained 28 days after the second AZD1222 dose. The receptor was isolated from an adult who received the AZD1222 COVID-19 vaccine. This CDR3 is CASSVGGTTEAFF. In nucleotides, the CDR3 is TGTGCCAGCAGCGTAGGGGGCACCACTGAAGCTTTCTTT.